The sample holds a few counts of the clone carrying this T cell receptor beta chain. CDR1 and CDR2 (germline): MNHEY, SVGAGI. The CDR3 extends over 14 amino acids. V was pared by 5 bases and J by 6 bases, with 11 bases between. This entry is derived from a study of blood T cell repertoires in COVID-19. Study-wide background: The United States, Italy and Spain supplied acute and convalescent COVID-19 samples. From T cells, B-cell-depleted T cells, or PBMCs came the material, which was cDNA or gDNA.

How the authors handled the data: Amplification with reference gene primers provided the estimates of nucleated cell counts. The method was immunoSEQ multiplex PCR; TCRdb's version includes in-frame clones alone and lacks a portion of them. V and J calls and clone size come straight from that table; D and trimming were deduced from the DNA. The data show some 80,000 clones, 84% seen once. J is TRBJ1-6 and V is TRBV6-5, with D unclear. Sequenced material: peripheral blood. The clonotype originates from a human donor in a cohort sampled during active COVID-19. CDR3 protein: CASSKSPVNSPLHF. The CDR3 DNA reads as TGTGCCAGCAGTAAATCACCGGTTAATTCACCCCTCCACTTT.